The 18 T cell receptor beta chains below were found in one sample sequenced in a study of T cells expressing NK-cell markers. TCRdb reprocessed the 5' RACE reads, with one entry per CDR3 protein and no DNA. The sample table includes approximately 460,000 distinct CDR3 sequences. What was sequenced was blood T cells: a sorted CD56 or NKG2C T cell subset, CD4+ or CD8+ T cells, or bulk PBMC T cells (not recorded which). The receptor source for this set is a woman between 18 and 75 years old in good health.

The chain recombines TRBV19 with TRBJ2-3. Per germline, CDR1 LNHDA and CDR2 SQIVND (reference sequence). This CDR3 comprises 14 residues. CDR3 protein: CASNQIGSTDTQYF.

The chain links TRBV6-1 to TRBJ2-7; TCRdb outputs TRBD2, but without DNA this stays unchecked. This CDR3 region has 13 residues. Germline CDR1 is MNHNS and CDR2 is SASEGT. The CDR3 sequence is CASSLLAGHEQYF.

V is TRBV29-1 and J is TRBJ2-1; TCRdb lists TRBD2, though no DNA is available to test this call. Germline lookup yields CDR1 SQVTM and CDR2 ANQGSEA. The CDR3 runs 15 residues. This CDR3 reads CSVGGEALGVNEQFF.

The chain couples TRBV5-1 to TRBJ2-5. This CDR3 is built from 14 residues. CDR1 and CDR2 from the germline V gene are SGHRS and YFSETQ. CDR3: CASSLESSQETQYF.

V usage is TRBV11-2 and J usage is TRBJ2-3; the TRBD2 assignment by TCRdb is unverifiable without DNA. CDR1 SGHAT and CDR2 FQNNGV come from the germline V gene. This CDR3 is built from 18 residues. CDR3 sequence: CASSLVSGSWASTDTQYF.

The CDR3 loop reads CSAEPGAPRKGYTF. This chain links TRBV20-1 with TRBJ1-2; TCRdb's assignment of TRBD1 cannot be checked, as there is no DNA. This CDR3 is built from 14 residues. In germline, CDR1 is DFQATT, CDR2 SNEGSKA (reference sequence).

The chain joins TRBV6-5 to TRBJ1-2; with no DNA, the TCRdb D assignment of TRBD1 cannot be verified. From germline, CDR1 is MNHEY and CDR2 SVGAGI. The CDR3 extends over 13 amino acids. CDR3 region: CASSYSGAGGYTF.

The chain combines TRBV9 with TRBJ2-4; TCRdb returns TRBD1, unconfirmable since there is no DNA. This CDR3 contains 13 residues. CDR1 and CDR2 (germline): SGDLS, YYNGEE. CDR3: CASSVGEANIQYF.

The rearrangement links TRBV25-1 to TRBJ1-1; TCRdb lists TRBD1, though no DNA is available to test this call. In germline, CDR1 is MGHDK, CDR2 SYGVNS. This CDR3 contains 16 residues. CDR3: CASSDWGTGGNTEAFF. The full variable domain, with the rest looked up from reference TRBV25-1 and TRBJ1-1, is EADIYQTPRYLVIGTGKKITLECSQTMGHDKMYWYQQDPGMELHLIHYSYGVNSTEKGDLSSESTVSRIRTEHFPLTLESARPSHTSQYLCASSDWGTGGNTEAFFGQGTRLTVV.

Considering frequency, this clonotype is medium-sized. The V gene is TRBV29-1, the J gene TRBJ1-2. Looked up from germline, CDR1 is SQVTM and CDR2 is ANQGSEA. The CDR3 is made up of 13 amino acids. CDR3 amino acids: CSVGLDMNYGYTF.

The chain uses TRBV12-3 or TRBV12-4 and TRBJ2-2; absent DNA, TCRdb's TRBD2 call cannot be checked. This CDR3 contains 15 residues. The CDR3 region is CASSLWGRGTGELFF.

The V and J genes are TRBV7-9 and TRBJ2-1; the D call from TCRdb, TRBD1, cannot be confirmed without DNA. Germline V CDR1 and CDR2: SEHNR, FQNEAQ (reference sequence). The CDR3 contains 14 residues. The CDR3 region is CASSLVGGEDEQFF.

The rearrangement uses TRBV20-1 and TRBJ1-2. The CDR3 totals 16 residues. Germline-derived CDR1 and CDR2 are DFQATT and SNEGSKA (reference sequence). The CDR3 loop is CSASDTLRAINYGYTF.

This chain connects TRBV7-9 to TRBJ1-1. The CDR3 is made up of 14 amino acids. Germline V CDR1 and CDR2: SEHNR, FQNEAQ (reference sequence). CDR3 region: CASSLEGRGPEAFF.

The V gene is TRBV15, the J gene TRBJ2-1. The CDR3 length is 13 residues. Germline V gene data show CDR1 as LNHNV and CDR2 as YYDKDF (reference sequence). The chain's CDR3 is CATSRVWDNEQFF. Looking up the rest from reference TRBV15 and TRBJ2-1 gives the full variable domain: DAMVIQNPRYQVTQFGKPVTLSCSQTLNHNVMYWYQQKSSQAPKLLFHYYDKDFNNEADTPDNFQSRRPNTSFCFLDIRSPGLGDTAMYLCATSRVWDNEQFFGPGTRLTVL.

V and J are TRBV20-1 and TRBJ2-1; TCRdb gives TRBD2 as the D gene, but with no DNA this cannot be confirmed. The germline V gene has CDR1 DFQATT and CDR2 SNEGSKA (reference sequence). This CDR3 spans 15 amino acids. The chain's CDR3 is CSANPPSGSRNEQFF.

The J gene is TRBJ2-1, the V gene TRBV12-3 or TRBV12-4. The CDR3 is 16 residues long. Here the CDR3 reads CASSHQGARSYNEQFF.

V and J are TRBV12-3 or TRBV12-4 and TRBJ1-5; TCRdb's D call of TRBD1 is untestable without DNA. The CDR3 totals 15 residues. CDR3 sequence reads: CASAPDRVGNQPQHF.